What follows are 5 T cell receptor beta chains derived from one specimen sequenced in a study of T-cell memory formation after mild COVID-19. Via MiXCR, TCRdb re-called the 5' RACE reads, giving one row per CDR3 protein. The sample contains approximately 150,000 distinct CDR3 sequences, 15% to 20% of which appear only once. Sequenced input: PBMCs or a T cell subset sorted from them (not recorded which). The source is an adult woman who had mild COVID-19 (a few samples of this study predate the infection). Cell type and time point are not known.

The chain is built from TRBV6-5 and TRBJ1-2; D is possibly TRBD1 (6 bases). V gave up 1 base and J gave up 4 bases, with 16 bases separating them. The germline V gene has CDR1 MNHEY and CDR2 SVGAGI. This CDR3 region has 16 residues. The CDR3 bases are TGTGCCAGCAGTTACTGGCAGCGCAGGGGTCTCTATGGCTACACCTTC. It codes for CASSYWQRRGLYGYTF.

The V and J genes are TRBV6-5 and TRBJ2-1; TRBD1 might be the D (6 bases). V was clipped by 2 bases and J by 6 bases, with 11 bases between them. CDR3 length equals 14 residues. Germline V gives CDR1 MNHEY, CDR2 SVGAGI. CDR3 nucleotides: TGTGCCAGCAGTTACCGGGACAAGATCAATGAGCAGTTCTTC. It specifies CASSYRDKINEQFF.

This chain joins TRBV7-9 and TRBJ1-2, with 8 nucleotides matching TRBD1. This CDR3 spans 14 amino acids. Germline V gene lookup returns CDR1 SEHNR and CDR2 FQNEAQ (reference sequence). Germline trimming cut 4 bases from V and 7 bases from J; bases unmatched to any gene: 8. CDR3 nucleotide sequence: TGTGCCAGCAGCTGGAACTCCAGGGGGCTTGGCTACACCTTC. Its translation: CASSWNSRGLGYTF.

This clonotype has a handful of counts. The rearrangement uses TRBV12-3 or TRBV12-4 and TRBJ1-5, with D unresolved. V lost 4 bases to trimming and J lost 11 bases, with 12 bases between them. The CDR3 runs 12 residues. DNA of the CDR3: TGTGCCAGCAGTTCCTATTTCAAGGCCCAGCATTTT. Protein: CASSSYFKAQHF.

This clonotype was counted ten times or more. This chain joins TRBV24-1 and TRBJ1-2; tentatively, D is TRBD1 (6 bases). Trimming cost V 4 bases and J 3 bases, with 11 bases left between them. In germline, CDR1 is KGHDR, CDR2 SFDVKD. This CDR3 has 14 residues. Here the CDR3 DNA reads TGTGCCACCAGTGAGCCGACAGGCTACTATGGCTACACCTTC. This encodes CATSEPTGYYGYTF.